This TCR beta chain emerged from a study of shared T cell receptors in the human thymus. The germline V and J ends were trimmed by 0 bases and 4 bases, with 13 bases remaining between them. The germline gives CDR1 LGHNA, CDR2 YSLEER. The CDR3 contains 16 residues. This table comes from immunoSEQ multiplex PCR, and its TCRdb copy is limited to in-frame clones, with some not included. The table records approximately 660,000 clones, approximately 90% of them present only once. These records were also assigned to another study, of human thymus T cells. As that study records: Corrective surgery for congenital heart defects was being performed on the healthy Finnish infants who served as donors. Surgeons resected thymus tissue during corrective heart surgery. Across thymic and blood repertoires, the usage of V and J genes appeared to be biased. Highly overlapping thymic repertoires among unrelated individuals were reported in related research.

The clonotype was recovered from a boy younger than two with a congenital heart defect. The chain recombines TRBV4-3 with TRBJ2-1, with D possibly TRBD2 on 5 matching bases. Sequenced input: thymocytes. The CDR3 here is CASSQDRWTGYNEQFF. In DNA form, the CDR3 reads TGCGCCAGCAGCCAAGATAGGTGGACGGGATACAATGAGCAGTTCTTC.